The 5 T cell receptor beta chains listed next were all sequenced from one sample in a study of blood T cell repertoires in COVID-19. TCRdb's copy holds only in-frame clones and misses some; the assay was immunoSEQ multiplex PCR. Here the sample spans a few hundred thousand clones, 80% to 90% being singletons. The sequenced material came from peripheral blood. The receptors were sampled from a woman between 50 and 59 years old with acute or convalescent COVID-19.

CDR3 in DNA: TGCGCCAGCAGCCAAGAGACTAGCGGGAGGCTGGGAGAGCAGTACTTC. Protein sequence: CASSQETSGRLGEQYF. The genes are TRBV4-1 and TRBJ2-7, with 13 bases that match TRBD2. In germline, CDR1 is MGHRA, CDR2 YSYEKL. The CDR3 is 16 residues long. With V trimmed by 0 bases and J by 7 bases, 6 bases remained unmatched.

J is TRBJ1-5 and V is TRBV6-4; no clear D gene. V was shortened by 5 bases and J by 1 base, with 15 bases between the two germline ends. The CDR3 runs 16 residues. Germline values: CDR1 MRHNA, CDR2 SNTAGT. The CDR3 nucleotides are TGTGCCAGCAGTTTGGAGCCCACCTTAAGCAATCAGCCCCAGCATTTT. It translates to CASSLEPTLSNQPQHF.

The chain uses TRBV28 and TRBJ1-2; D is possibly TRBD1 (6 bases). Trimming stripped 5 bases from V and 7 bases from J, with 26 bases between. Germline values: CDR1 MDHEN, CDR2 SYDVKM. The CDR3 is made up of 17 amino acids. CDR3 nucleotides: TGTGCCAGCAGTCCCGTCATCAAGACAGGAGTCTTTGGTGGCTACACCTTC. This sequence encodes CASSPVIKTGVFGGYTF.

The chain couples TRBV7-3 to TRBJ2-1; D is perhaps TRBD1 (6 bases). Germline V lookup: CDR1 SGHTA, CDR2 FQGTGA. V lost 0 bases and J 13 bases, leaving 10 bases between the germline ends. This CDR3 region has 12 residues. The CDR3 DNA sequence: TGTGCCAGCAGCTTAACACAGGGTGAACAGTTCTTC. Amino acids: CASSLTQGEQFF.

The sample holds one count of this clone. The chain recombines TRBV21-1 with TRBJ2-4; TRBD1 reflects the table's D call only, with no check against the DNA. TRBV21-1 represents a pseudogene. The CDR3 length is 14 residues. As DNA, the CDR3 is TGTGCCAGCAGCACCCCGGACAGGCTAAACATTCAGTACTTC. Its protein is CASSTPDRLNIQYF.